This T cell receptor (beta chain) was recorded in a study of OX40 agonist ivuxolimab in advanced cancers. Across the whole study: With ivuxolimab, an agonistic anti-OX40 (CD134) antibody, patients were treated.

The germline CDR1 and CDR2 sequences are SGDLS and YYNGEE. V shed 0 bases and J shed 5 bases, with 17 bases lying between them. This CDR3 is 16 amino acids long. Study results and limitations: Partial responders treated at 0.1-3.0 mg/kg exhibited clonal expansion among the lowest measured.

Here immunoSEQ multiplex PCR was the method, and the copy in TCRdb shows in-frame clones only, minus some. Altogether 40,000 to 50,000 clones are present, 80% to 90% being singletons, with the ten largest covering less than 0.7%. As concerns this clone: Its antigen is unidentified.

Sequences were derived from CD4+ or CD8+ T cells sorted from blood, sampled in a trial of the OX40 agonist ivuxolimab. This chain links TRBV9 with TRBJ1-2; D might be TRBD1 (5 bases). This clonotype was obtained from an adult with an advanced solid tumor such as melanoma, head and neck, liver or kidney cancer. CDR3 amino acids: CASSVAVGVRRYGYTF. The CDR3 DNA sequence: TGTGCCAGCAGCGTAGCGGTAGGGGTTCGGCGGTATGGCTACACCTTC.